The 18 T cell receptor beta chains reported below all come from one sample, sequenced in a study of T cell responses to AZD1222 COVID-19 vaccine. Libraries were prepared by immunoSEQ multiplex PCR; TCRdb keeps only in-frame clonotypes and omits some of them. The repertoire holds about 140,000 clones, with 80% to 95% as singletons. The sample was peripheral blood, taken 28 days after the second AZD1222 dose. Source of these receptors: an adult who received the AZD1222 COVID-19 vaccine.

CDR3 residues: CLQGSYEQYF. In DNA form, the CDR3 reads TGTCTCCAGGGAAGCTACGAGCAGTACTTC. The gene calls are TRBV12-2 and TRBJ2-7; TRBD1, the table's D call, lacks a check against the DNA. TRBV12-2 is classified as a pseudogene. The CDR3 is made up of 10 amino acids.

The gene calls are TRBV4-1 and TRBJ2-3; no definite D call. V lost 0 bases to trimming and J lost 1 base, with 11 bases between them. CDR3 length: 16 amino acids. Germline V gene lookup returns CDR1 MGHRA and CDR2 YSYEKL. CDR3 sequence: CASSQDQGWGTDTQYF. The CDR3 DNA reads TGCGCCAGCAGCCAAGATCAAGGGTGGGGCACAGATACGCAGTATTTT.

This sequence joins TRBV21-1 and TRBJ2-5. TRBV21-1 is an annotated pseudogene. The CDR3 consists of 15 residues. The CDR3 spells CASSKPGQMVVTQYF. The CDR3 region has the DNA TGTGCCAGCAGCAAACCGGGCCAAATGGTGGTGACCCAGTACTTC.

The rearrangement links TRBV28 to TRBJ1-3, with 9 bases identical to TRBD1. Germline V gene sequence: CDR1 MDHEN, CDR2 SYDVKM. With 7 bases clipped from V and 4 bases from J, the junction kept 5 bases outside the gene matches. The CDR3 spans 14 residues. CDR3 DNA: TGTGCCAGCACCTACAGGGGGCGAGGAAACACCATATATTTT. Protein sequence: CASTYRGRGNTIYF. Based on the CDR3 plus reference TRBV28 and TRBJ1-3, the full variable domain is DVKVTQSSRYLVKRTGEKVFLECVQDMDHENMFWYRQDPGLGLRLIYFSYDVKMKEKGDIPEGYSVSREKKERFSLILESASTNQTSMYLCASTYRGRGNTIYFGEGSWLTVV.

This chain uses TRBV4-2 with TRBJ2-3; 7 bases line up with TRBD1. CDR1 LGHNA and CDR2 YNFKEQ come from the germline V gene. After removal of 3 bases from V and 4 bases from J, the junction contained 10 bases not matched to a gene. The CDR3 consists of 16 residues. CDR3 sequence reads: CASSHLGRGKADTQYF. CDR3 coding DNA: TGTGCCAGCAGCCACCTCGGCAGGGGGAAAGCAGATACGCAGTATTTT.

The chain joins TRBV7-8 to TRBJ1-5; D is undetermined. The V end lost 5 bases, the J end lost 9 bases, and 11 bases lay between the germline ends. The CDR3 consists of 12 residues. Looked up from germline, CDR1 is SGHVS and CDR2 is FQNEAQ. The CDR3 coding sequence is TGTGCCAGCAGCCCGTCGGCCTGGCCCCAGCATTTT. It is translated as CASSPSAWPQHF.

The chain joins TRBV4-3 to TRBJ2-7; either TRBD1 or TRBD2 may supply D (5 bases each). The germline V gene has CDR1 LGHNA and CDR2 YSLEER. Trimming removed 0 bases from V and 4 bases from J, with 25 bases in between. CDR3 length: 19 residues. CDR3 region: CASSQDGASGPGVNYEQYF. The CDR3, as DNA: TGCGCCAGCAGCCAAGATGGGGCCTCCGGACCCGGGGTCAATTACGAGCAGTACTTC.

This clone was seen a single time. J is TRBJ2-2 and V is TRBV19; D remains unclear. With 10 bases removed from V and 0 bases from J, the gap between germline ends came to 9 bases. CDR1 is LNHDA and CDR2 is SQIVND in the germline V gene (reference sequence). CDR3 length: 13 amino acids. CDR3 in amino acids: CATKTPNTGELFF. As DNA, the CDR3 is TGTGCCACCAAGACACCGAACACCGGGGAGCTGTTTTTT.

DNA of the CDR3: TGCAGCGTTTTACAGGGTGGGGAAAAACTGTTTTTT. Translation gives CSVLQGGEKLFF. This chain connects TRBV29-1 to TRBJ1-4, with D possibly TRBD1 on 6 matching bases. From germline, CDR1 is SQVTM and CDR2 ANQGSEA. The V end was cut by 5 bases, the J end by 8 bases, with 12 bases between. The CDR3 consists of 12 residues.

The CDR3: CAISLPGQGPTYEQYF. Written as DNA, the CDR3 is TGTGCCATCAGCTTACCGGGACAGGGGCCGACCTACGAGCAGTACTTC. The V gene is TRBV10-3, the J gene TRBJ2-7; 10 bases are a match to TRBD1. The CDR3 spans 16 residues. V lost 6 bases to trimming and J lost 2 bases; unmatched junction nucleotides: 10. Germline loops: CDR1 ENHRY, CDR2 SYGVKD.

In its sample, this clone was seen once. The J gene is TRBJ1-1, the V gene TRBV3-1 (or the pseudogene TRBV3-2), with TRBD1 as a possible D gene (6 bases). V lost 2 bases, J lost 4 bases, and 17 bases lay in between. The CDR3 has 16 amino acids. Looked up from germline, CDR1 is LGHDT and CDR2 is YNNKEL (reference sequence). CDR3 loop: CASSQSRTAWGTEAFF. In nucleotides, the CDR3 is TGTGCCAGCAGCCAAAGCCGGACAGCCTGGGGCACTGAAGCTTTCTTT.

This chain uses TRBV29-1 with TRBJ1-2; no clear D gene. CDR1 and CDR2 from the germline V gene are SQVTM and ANQGSEA. Trimming stripped 3 bases from V and 0 bases from J, with 11 bases between. The length of the CDR3 is 14 residues. This CDR3 is CSVDRSGANYGYTF. The CDR3 DNA follows: TGCAGCGTTGACAGATCAGGAGCTAACTATGGCTACACCTTC.

J is TRBJ2-7 and V is TRBV28, with a possible D match to TRBD2 (6 bases). Trimming cost V 5 bases and J 0 bases, with 17 bases left between them. This CDR3 is 16 amino acids long. Germline CDR1 MDHEN, CDR2 SYDVKM. The CDR3 nucleotides read TGTGCCAGCAGTCCCTCCGGTGCGGGGAGCTCCTACGAGCAGTACTTC. It encodes CASSPSGAGSSYEQYF.

V usage is TRBV5-4 and J usage is TRBJ2-3, with TRBD2 identical over 7 bases. Germline CDR1 SGHNT, CDR2 YYREEE (reference sequence). Trimming removed 2 bases from V and 10 bases from J; junction bases left unmatched: 13. The CDR3 runs 15 residues. CDR3 region: CASSLAVAGEWAQYF. DNA of the CDR3: TGTGCCAGCAGCTTAGCGGTGGCGGGAGAATGGGCGCAGTATTTT. The whole variable domain, filled in from reference TRBV5-4 and TRBJ2-3, reads ETGVTQSPTHLIKTRGQQVTLRCSSQSGHNTVSWYQQALGQGPQFIFQYYREEENGRGNFPPRFSGLQFPNYSSELNVNALELDDSALYLCASSLAVAGEWAQYFGPGTRLTVL.

The V and J genes are TRBV9 and TRBJ2-5; TRBD2 might be the D (5 bases). The CDR3 length is 14 residues. The germline V gene encodes CDR1 SGDLS and CDR2 YYNGEE. V was pared by 4 bases and J by 5 bases, with 15 bases between. This CDR3 reads CASSLGGAWETQYF. The CDR3 DNA sequence: TGTGCCAGCAGCCTAGGAGGAGCATGGGAGACCCAGTACTTC.

The V and J genes are TRBV7-2 and TRBJ2-7; the D gene is possibly TRBD1 (5 bases). Deletions cut 1 base from V and 7 bases from J, with 11 bases between. This CDR3 has 13 amino acids. CDR1 and CDR2 (germline): SGHTA, FQGNSA. The CDR3 is CASSLGTLGEQYF. The CDR3 nucleotides read TGTGCCAGCAGCTTAGGGACACTGGGGGAGCAGTACTTC.

The V gene is TRBV6-1, the J gene TRBJ2-7; D unclear. Trimming shortened V by 5 bases and J by 2 bases, and 10 bases separated the two germline ends. This CDR3 is built from 13 residues. The germline gives CDR1 MNHNS, CDR2 SASEGT. CDR3 residues: CASSRARTYEQYF. In nucleotides, the CDR3 is TGTGCCAGCAGTCGTGCGCGGACCTACGAGCAGTACTTC.

In its sample, this clone was seen once. V and J are TRBV7-2 and TRBJ2-1; tentatively, D is TRBD1 or TRBD2 (6 bases each). Germline V gives CDR1 SGHTA, CDR2 FQGNSA. There are 13 residues in the CDR3. V lost 5 bases and J 15 bases, leaving 20 bases between the germline ends. DNA of the CDR3: TGTGCCAGCAGCCCCACGGGGGTCGGGGGCCCGTTCTTC. Its protein product is CASSPTGVGGPFF. Full variable domain (missing parts from reference TRBV7-2 and TRBJ2-1): GAGVSQSPSNKVTEKGKDVELRCDPISGHTALYWYRQSLGQGLEFLIYFQGNSAPDKSGLPSDRFSAERTGGSVSTLTIQRTQQEDSAVYLCASSPTGVGGPFFGPGTRLTVL.